This record covers a single TCR beta chain. The antigen remains unidentified. The data were produced by immunoSEQ multiplex PCR, yet TCRdb's version contains in-frame clones alone and is incomplete. The table shows 25,000 to 35,000 clones, with roughly 82% occurring only once. The sample originates from a study of OX40 agonist ivuxolimab in advanced cancers. Study in general: Hepatocellular carcinoma, melanoma, renal cell or head and neck cancer was diagnosed in the dose-escalation patients. Three partial responders included one hepatocellular carcinoma patient and two cutaneous melanoma patients.

Study-wide points: Partial responders treated at 0.1-3.0 mg/kg exhibited clonal expansion among the lowest measured.

This CDR3 region has 14 residues. The germline CDR1 and CDR2 sequences are LGHNA and YNFKEQ. V lost 1 base, J lost 3 bases, and 2 bases stayed unmatched. The chain couples TRBV4-2 to TRBJ2-7, with 8 positions matching TRBD2. The receptor was derived from an adult with an advanced solid tumor such as melanoma, head and neck, liver or kidney cancer. This specimen was CD4+ or CD8+ T cells sorted from blood, taken in a trial of the OX40 agonist ivuxolimab. The chain's CDR3 is CASSQGGLGYEQYF. In nucleotides, the CDR3 is TGTGCCAGCAGCCAAGGGGGACTAGGCTACGAGCAGTACTTC.